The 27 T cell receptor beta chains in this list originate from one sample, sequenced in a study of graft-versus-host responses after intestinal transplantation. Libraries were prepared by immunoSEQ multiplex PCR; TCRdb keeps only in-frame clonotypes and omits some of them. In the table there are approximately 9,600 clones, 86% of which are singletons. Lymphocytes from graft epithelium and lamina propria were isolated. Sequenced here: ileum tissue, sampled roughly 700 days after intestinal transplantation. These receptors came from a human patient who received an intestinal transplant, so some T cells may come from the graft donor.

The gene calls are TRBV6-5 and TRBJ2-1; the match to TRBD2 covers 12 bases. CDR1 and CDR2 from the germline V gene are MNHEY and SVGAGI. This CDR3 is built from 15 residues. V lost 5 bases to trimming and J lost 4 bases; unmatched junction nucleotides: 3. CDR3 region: CASSALAGGYNEQFF. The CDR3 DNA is TGTGCCAGCAGTGCACTAGCGGGAGGATACAATGAGCAGTTCTTC.

The CDR3 nucleotides read TGCGCCAGCAGTCAGTCCCAGGGAGGGTGGCGGGGGATAAGGAATGAGCAGTTCTTC. Its protein product is CASSQSQGGWRGIRNEQFF. The chain joins TRBV23-1 to TRBJ2-1, with 7 bases that match TRBD2. TRBV23-1 is filed as an ORF, its function uncertain. There are 19 residues in the CDR3. Trimming took 3 bases from V and 7 from J; bases not matched to a gene: 21.

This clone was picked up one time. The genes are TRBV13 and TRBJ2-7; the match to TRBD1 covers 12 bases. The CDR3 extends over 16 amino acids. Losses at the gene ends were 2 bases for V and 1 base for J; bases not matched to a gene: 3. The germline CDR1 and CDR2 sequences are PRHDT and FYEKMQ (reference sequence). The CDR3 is CASSLPGQGASYEQYF. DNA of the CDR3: TGTGCCAGCAGCTTACCGGGACAGGGGGCTTCCTACGAGCAGTACTTC.

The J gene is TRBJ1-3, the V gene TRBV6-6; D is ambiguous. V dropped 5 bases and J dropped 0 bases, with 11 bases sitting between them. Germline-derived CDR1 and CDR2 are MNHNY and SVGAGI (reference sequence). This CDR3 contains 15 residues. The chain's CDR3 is CASSVGLLSGNTIYF. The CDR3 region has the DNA TGTGCCAGCAGTGTCGGACTGCTCTCTGGAAACACCATATATTTT.

CDR3 DNA sequence: TGTGCCACCTCTCCCCAAGGGGGCAATCAGCCCCAGCATTTT. This encodes CATSPQGGNQPQHF. This chain uses TRBV25-1 with TRBJ1-5, with D tentatively TRBD1 (5 bases). The V end lost 10 bases, the J end lost 2 bases, and 15 bases lay between the germline ends. This CDR3 spans 14 amino acids. Germline V gene data show CDR1 as MGHDK and CDR2 as SYGVNS. Looking up the rest from reference TRBV25-1 and TRBJ1-5 gives the full variable domain: EADIYQTPRYLVIGTGKKITLECSQTMGHDKMYWYQQDPGMELHLIHYSYGVNSTEKGDLSSESTVSRIRTEHFPLTLESARPSHTSQYLCATSPQGGNQPQHFGDGTRLSIL.

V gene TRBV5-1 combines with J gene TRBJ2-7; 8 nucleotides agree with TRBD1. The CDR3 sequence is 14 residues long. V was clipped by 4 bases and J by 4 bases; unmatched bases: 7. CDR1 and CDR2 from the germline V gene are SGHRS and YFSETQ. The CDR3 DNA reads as TGCGCCAGCAGCCCGGGACAGGTTGGTTACGAGCAGTACTTC. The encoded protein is CASSPGQVGYEQYF.

The CDR3 loop is CASSQVGTGGNEQFF. The CDR3 DNA sequence: TGTGCCAGCAGCCAAGTGGGGACAGGGGGCAATGAGCAGTTCTTC. The genes are TRBV7-3 and TRBJ2-1, with 11 bases that match TRBD1. The ends lost 5 bases at V and 6 bases at J; junction bases unmatched: 6. CDR1 and CDR2 (germline): SGHTA, FQGTGA. The CDR3 is 15 residues long. Together with reference TRBV7-3 and TRBJ2-1, the CDR3 gives the full variable domain: GAGVSQTPSNKVTEKGKYVELRCDPISGHTALYWYRQSLGQGPEFLIYFQGTGAADDSGLPNDRFFAVRPEGSVSTLKIQRTERGDSAVYLCASSQVGTGGNEQFFGPGTRLTVL.

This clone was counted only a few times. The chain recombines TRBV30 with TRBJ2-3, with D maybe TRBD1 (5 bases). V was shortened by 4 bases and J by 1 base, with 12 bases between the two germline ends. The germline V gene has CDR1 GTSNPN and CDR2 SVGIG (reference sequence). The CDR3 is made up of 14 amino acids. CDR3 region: CAWNKGLGTDTQYF. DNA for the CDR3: TGTGCCTGGAACAAGGGGTTGGGCACAGATACGCAGTATTTT.

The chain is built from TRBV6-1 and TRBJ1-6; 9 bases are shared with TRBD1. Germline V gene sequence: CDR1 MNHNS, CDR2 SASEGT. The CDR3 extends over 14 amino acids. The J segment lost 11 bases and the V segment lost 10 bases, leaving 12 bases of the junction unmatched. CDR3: CATYPGTGITPLHF. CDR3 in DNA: TGTGCCACTTACCCCGGGACAGGGATAACACCCCTCCACTTT.

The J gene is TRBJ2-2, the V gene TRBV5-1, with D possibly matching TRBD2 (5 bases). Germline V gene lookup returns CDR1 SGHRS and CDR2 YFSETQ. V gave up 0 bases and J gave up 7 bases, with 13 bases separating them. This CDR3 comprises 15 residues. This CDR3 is CASSLEGRGSGELFF. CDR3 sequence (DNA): TGCGCCAGCAGCTTGGAAGGGAGAGGTAGCGGGGAGCTGTTTTTT.

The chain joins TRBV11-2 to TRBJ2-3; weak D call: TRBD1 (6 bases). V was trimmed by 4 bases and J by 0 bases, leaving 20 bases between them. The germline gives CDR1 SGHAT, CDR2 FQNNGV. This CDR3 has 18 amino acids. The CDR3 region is CASSYIIGAGASTDTQYF. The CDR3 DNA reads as TGTGCCAGCAGCTACATTATAGGGGCAGGGGCTAGCACAGATACGCAGTATTTT.

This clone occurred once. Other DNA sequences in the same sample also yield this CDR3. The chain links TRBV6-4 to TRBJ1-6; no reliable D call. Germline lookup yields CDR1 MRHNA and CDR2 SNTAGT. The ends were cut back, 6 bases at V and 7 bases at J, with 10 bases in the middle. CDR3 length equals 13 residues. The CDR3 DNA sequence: TGTGCCAGCAGGGGCCAGGAAAATTCACCCCTCCACTTT. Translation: CASRGQENSPLHF.

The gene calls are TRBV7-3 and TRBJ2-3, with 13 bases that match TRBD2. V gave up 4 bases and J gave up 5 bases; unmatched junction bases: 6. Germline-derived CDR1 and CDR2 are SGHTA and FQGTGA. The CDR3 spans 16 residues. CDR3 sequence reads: CASSSGLAGVVDTQYF. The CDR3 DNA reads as TGTGCCAGCAGCTCAGGACTAGCGGGAGTCGTAGATACGCAGTATTTT.

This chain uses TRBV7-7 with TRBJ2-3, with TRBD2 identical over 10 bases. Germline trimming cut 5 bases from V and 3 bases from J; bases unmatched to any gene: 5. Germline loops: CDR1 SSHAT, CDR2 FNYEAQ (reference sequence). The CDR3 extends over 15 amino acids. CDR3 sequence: CASSRGLAVTDTQYF. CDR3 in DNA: TGTGCCAGCAGCCGCGGACTAGCGGTAACAGATACGCAGTATTTT.

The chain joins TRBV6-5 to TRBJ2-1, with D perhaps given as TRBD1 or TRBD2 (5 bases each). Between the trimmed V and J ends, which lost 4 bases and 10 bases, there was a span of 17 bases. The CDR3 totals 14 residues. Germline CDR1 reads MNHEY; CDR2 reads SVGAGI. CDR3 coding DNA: TGTGCCAGCAGTTGGAACCGGGACGCTCACGAGCAGTTCTTC. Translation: CASSWNRDAHEQFF.

The CDR3 sequence: CASSLASGTTQRHEQYF. The CDR3 DNA is TGTGCCAGCAGCTTAGCGTCGGGCACAACCCAGCGCCACGAGCAGTACTTC. The J gene is TRBJ2-7, the V gene TRBV7-6, with D hard to call. Looked up from germline, CDR1 is SGHVS and CDR2 is FNYEAQ. The CDR3 is 17 residues long. The ends were cut back, 0 bases at V and 5 bases at J, with 20 bases in the middle.

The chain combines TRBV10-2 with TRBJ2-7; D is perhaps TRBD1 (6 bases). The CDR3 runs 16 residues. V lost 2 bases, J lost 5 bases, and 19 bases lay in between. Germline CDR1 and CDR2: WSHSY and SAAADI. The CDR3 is CASSEDLGAGFNEQYF. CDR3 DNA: TGCGCCAGCAGTGAGGATCTGGGGGCAGGGTTTAACGAGCAGTACTTC.

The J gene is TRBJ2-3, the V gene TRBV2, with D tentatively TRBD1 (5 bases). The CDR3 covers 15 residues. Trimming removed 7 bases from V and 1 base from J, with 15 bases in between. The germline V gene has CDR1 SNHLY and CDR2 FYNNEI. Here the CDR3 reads CASKFVLGGTDTQYF. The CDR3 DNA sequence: TGTGCCAGCAAATTTGTTCTAGGGGGCACAGATACGCAGTATTTT.

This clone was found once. CDR3 DNA sequence: TGTGCCAGCAGCCAGAGGCGGGGGGGTGAAGGCACAGATACGCAGTATTTT. It encodes CASSQRRGGEGTDTQYF. The V and J genes are TRBV4-2 and TRBJ2-3; TRBD2 matches at 9 bases. The ends lost 3 bases at V and 1 base at J; junction bases unmatched: 8. CDR1 LGHNA and CDR2 YNFKEQ come from the germline V gene. The CDR3 is made up of 17 amino acids.

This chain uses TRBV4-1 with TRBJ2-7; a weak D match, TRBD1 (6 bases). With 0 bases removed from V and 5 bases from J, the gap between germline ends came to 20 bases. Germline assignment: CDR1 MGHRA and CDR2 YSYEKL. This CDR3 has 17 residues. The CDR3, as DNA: TGCGCCAGCAGCCAAGATCGGTACGGACAGACGATTGACGAGCAGTACTTC. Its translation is CASSQDRYGQTIDEQYF.

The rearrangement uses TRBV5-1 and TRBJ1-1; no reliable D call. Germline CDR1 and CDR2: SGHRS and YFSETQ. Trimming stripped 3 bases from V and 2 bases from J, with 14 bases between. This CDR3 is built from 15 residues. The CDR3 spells CASSYLDGSNTEAFF. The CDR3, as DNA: TGCGCCAGCAGCTACTTGGACGGTTCCAACACTGAAGCTTTCTTT.

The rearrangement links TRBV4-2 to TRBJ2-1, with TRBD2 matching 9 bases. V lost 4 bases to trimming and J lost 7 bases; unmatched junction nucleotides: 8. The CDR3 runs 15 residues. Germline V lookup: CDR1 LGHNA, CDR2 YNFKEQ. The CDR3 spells CASSPGLAPRNEQFF. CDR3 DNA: TGTGCCAGCAGCCCGGGACTAGCCCCGCGTAATGAGCAGTTCTTC.

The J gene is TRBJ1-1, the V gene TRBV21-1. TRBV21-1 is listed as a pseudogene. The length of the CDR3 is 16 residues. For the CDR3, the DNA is TGTGCCAGCAGCAAAGTAACGGAAGGGCGGAACACTGAAGCTTTCTTT. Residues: CASSKVTEGRNTEAFF.

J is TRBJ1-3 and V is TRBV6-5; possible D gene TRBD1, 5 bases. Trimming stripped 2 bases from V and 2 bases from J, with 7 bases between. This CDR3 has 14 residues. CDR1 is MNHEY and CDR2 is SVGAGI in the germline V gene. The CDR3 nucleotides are TGTGCCAGCAGTTACGGGGGTCCTGGAAACACCATATATTTT. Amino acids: CASSYGGPGNTIYF.

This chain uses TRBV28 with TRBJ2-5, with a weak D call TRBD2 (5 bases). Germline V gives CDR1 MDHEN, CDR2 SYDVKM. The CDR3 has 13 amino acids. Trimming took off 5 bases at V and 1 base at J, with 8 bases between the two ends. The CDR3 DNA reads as TGTGCCAGCAGTAGCGGAACCCAAGAGACCCAGTACTTC. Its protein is CASSSGTQETQYF.

CDR3 loop: CASSLWWGDDNSPLHF. CDR3 nucleotide sequence: TGTGCCAGCAGTTTATGGTGGGGTGACGATAATTCACCCCTCCACTTT. This chain links TRBV28 with TRBJ1-6; D ambiguous. V lost 0 bases, J lost 5 bases, and 11 bases lay in between. The germline V gene encodes CDR1 MDHEN and CDR2 SYDVKM. The CDR3 loop spans 16 amino acids.

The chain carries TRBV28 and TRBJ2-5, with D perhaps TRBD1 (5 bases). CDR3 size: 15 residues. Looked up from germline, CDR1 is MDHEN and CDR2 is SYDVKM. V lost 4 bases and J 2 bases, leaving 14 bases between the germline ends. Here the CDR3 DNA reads TGTGCCAGCAGTTATACCCGGGCAGGGCAAGAGACCCAGTACTTC. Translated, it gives CASSYTRAGQETQYF.